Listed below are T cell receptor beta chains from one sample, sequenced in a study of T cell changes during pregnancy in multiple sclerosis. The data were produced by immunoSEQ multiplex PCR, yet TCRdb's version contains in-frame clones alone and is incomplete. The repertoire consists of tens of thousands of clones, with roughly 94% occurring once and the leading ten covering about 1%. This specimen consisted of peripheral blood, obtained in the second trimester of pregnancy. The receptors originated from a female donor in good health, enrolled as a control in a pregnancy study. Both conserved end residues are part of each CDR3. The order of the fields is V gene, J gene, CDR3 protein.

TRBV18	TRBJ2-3	CASSPIYSTDTQYF
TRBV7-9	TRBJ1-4	CASSSEDDRQGWGEKLFF
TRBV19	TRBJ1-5	CASSTDWGNQPQHF
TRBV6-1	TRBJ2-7	CASSALAGGLDEQYF
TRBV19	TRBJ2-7	CASSGKRDRGGYEQYF
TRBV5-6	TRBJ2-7	CASRIAGSYEQYF
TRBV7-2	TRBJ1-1	CASSFRGMNTEAFF
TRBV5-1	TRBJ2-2	CASSLAQMNTGELFF
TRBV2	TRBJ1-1	CASSEYSTMNTEAFF
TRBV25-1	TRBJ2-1	CASSGPGGTEQFF
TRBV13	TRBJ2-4	CASSRGKVKNIQYF
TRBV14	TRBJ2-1	CASSQEGTTSEQFF
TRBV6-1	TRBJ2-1	CASSEVVADRNEQFF
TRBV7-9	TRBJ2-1	CASSLGDRGSVEQFF
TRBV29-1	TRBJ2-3	CSVGSVSYSTDTQYF
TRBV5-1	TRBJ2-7	CASSLGQSAYEQYF
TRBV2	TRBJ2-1	CASSGLAGGGFNEQFF
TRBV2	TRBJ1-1	CASRVDRGGRVNTEAFF
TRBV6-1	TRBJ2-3	CASSPWTGGTDTQYF
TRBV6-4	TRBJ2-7	CASRCLAASYEQYF
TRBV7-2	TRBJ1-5	CASSLGVREGQPQHF
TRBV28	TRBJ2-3	CASSLYRGTGTDTQYF
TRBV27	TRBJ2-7	CASSNSGGEQYF
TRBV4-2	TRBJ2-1	CASSQEDRGNEQFF
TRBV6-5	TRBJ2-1	CASSPFRGHNEQFF
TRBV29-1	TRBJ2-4	CSAEAGAKNIQYF
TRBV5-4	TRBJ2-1	CASSFLAGYNEQFF
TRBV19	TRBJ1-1	CASSMGEGTEAFF
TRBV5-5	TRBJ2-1	CASSWRLAGVNEQFF
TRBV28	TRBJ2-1	CASSLLSGSSYNEQFF
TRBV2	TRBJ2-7	CASRRERAYEQYF
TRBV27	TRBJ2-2	CASSSLTTSTGELFF
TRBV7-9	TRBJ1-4	CASSRRGGEKLFF
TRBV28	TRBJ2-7	CASSVTGIWDSYEQYF
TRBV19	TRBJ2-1	CASSSPGGPRNEQFF
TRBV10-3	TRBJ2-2	CATGGGRTGELFF
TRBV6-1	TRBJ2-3	CASSETTGGADTQYF
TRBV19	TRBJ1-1	CASSNTGTGGGTEAFF
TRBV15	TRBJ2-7	CATSSDRYYEQYF